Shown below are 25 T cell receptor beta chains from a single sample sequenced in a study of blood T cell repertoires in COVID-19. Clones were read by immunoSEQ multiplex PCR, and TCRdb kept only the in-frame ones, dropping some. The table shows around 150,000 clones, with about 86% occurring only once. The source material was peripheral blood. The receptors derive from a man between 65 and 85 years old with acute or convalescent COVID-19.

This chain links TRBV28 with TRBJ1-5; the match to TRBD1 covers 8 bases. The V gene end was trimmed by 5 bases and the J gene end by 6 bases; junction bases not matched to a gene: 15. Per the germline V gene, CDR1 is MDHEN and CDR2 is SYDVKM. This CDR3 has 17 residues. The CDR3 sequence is CASSGGGWQGAGQPQHF. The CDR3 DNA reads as TGTGCCAGCAGTGGAGGCGGGTGGCAGGGGGCGGGTCAGCCCCAGCATTTT. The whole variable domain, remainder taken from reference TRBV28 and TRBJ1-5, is DVKVTQSSRYLVKRTGEKVFLECVQDMDHENMFWYRQDPGLGLRLIYFSYDVKMKEKGDIPEGYSVSREKKERFSLILESASTNQTSMYLCASSGGGWQGAGQPQHFGDGTRLSIL.

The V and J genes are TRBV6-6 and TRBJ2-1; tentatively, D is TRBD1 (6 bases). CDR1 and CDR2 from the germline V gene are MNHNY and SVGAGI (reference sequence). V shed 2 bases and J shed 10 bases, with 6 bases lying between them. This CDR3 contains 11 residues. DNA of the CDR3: TGTGCCAGCAGTTACCAGGGGGAGCAGTTCTTC. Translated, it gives CASSYQGEQFF.

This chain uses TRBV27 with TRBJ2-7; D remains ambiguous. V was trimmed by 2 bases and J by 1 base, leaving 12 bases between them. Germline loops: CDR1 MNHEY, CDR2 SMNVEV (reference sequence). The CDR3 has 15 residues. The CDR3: CASSLNSLISYEQYF. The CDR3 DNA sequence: TGTGCCAGCAGTTTAAACTCTCTTATTTCCTACGAGCAGTACTTC.

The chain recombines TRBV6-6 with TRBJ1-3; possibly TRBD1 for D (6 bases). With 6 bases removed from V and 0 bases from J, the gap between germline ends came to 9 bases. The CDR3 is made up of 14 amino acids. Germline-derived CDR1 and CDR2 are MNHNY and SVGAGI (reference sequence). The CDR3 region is CASSQQGSGNTIYF. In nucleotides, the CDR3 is TGTGCCAGCAGCCAACAGGGCTCTGGAAACACCATATATTTT.

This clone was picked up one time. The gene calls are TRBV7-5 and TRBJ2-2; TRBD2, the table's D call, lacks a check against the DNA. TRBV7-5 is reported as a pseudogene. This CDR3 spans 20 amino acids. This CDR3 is CARSLVPTGGPTANTGELFF. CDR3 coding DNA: TGTGCCAGAAGCTTAGTCCCCACGGGGGGACCAACCGCGAACACCGGGGAGCTGTTTTTT.

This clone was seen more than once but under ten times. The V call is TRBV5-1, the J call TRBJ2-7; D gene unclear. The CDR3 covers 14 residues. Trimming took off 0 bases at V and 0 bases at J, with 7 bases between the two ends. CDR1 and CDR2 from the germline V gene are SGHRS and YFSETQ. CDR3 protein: CASSLAASSYEQYF. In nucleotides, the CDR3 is TGCGCCAGCAGCTTGGCCGCCAGCTCCTACGAGCAGTACTTC.

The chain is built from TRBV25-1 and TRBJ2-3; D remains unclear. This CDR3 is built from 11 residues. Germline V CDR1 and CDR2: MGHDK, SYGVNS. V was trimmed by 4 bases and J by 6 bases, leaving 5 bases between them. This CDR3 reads CASSARDTQYF. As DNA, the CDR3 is TGTGCCAGCAGTGCTAGGGATACGCAGTATTTT. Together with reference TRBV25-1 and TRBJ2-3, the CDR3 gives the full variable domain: EADIYQTPRYLVIGTGKKITLECSQTMGHDKMYWYQQDPGMELHLIHYSYGVNSTEKGDLSSESTVSRIRTEHFPLTLESARPSHTSQYLCASSARDTQYFGPGTRLTVL.

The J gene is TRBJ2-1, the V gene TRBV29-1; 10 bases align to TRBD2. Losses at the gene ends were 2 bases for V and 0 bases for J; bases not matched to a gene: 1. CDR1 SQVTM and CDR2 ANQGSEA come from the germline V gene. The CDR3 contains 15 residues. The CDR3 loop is CSVESGRGSYNEQFF. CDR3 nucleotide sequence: TGCAGCGTTGAAAGCGGGAGGGGCTCCTACAATGAGCAGTTCTTC.

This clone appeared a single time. The CDR3 DNA sequence: TGTGCCAGCAGCCGGGGCTGGGGCTCTGGCTACACCTTC. Protein product: CASSRGWGSGYTF. The chain is built from TRBV7-8 and TRBJ1-2, with D maybe TRBD1 (5 bases). The CDR3 is made up of 13 amino acids. V lost 5 bases and J lost 7, with 14 bases in between. Germline CDR1 reads SGHVS; CDR2 reads FQNEAQ.

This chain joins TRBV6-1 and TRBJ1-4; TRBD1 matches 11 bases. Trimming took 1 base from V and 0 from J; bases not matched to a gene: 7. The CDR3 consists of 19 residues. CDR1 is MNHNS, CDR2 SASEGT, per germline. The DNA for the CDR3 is TGTGCCAGCAGTGAAGGGACCGGGACAGGGGGTTCAACTAATGAAAAACTGTTTTTT. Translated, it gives CASSEGTGTGGSTNEKLFF.

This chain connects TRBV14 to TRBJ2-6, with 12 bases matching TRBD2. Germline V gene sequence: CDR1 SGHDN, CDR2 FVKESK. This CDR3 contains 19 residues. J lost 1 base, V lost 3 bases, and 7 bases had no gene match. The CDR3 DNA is TGTGCCAGCAGCCAGGCAAGACTAGCGGGGGATTCTGGGGCCAACGTCCTGACTTTC. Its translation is CASSQARLAGDSGANVLTF.

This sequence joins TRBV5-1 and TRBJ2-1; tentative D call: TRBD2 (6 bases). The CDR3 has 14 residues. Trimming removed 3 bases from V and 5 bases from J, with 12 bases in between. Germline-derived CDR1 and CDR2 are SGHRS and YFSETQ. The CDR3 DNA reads TGCGCCAGCAGCTGGGGGGAATTTCACAATGAGCAGTTCTTC. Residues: CASSWGEFHNEQFF.

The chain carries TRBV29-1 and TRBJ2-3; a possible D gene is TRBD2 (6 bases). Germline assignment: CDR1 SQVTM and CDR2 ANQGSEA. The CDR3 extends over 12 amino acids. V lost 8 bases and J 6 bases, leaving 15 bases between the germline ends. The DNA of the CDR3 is TGCAGCTCCGGACTAACCTCGGATACGCAGTATTTT. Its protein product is CSSGLTSDTQYF.

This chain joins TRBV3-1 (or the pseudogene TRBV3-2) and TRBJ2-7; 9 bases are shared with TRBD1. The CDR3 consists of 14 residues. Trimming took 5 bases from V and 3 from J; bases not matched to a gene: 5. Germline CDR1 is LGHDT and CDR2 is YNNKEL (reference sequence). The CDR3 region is CASSMGQGNYEQYF. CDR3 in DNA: TGTGCCAGCAGCATGGGACAGGGAAACTACGAGCAGTACTTC.

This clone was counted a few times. The CDR3 loop reads CASLPSGTDTQYF. The CDR3 DNA reads TGTGCCAGCTTACCCAGCGGCACAGATACGCAGTATTTT. This rearrangement joins TRBV7-9 to TRBJ2-3; D ambiguous. CDR3 length: 13 amino acids. Germline V gives CDR1 SEHNR, CDR2 FQNEAQ (reference sequence). V dropped 8 bases and J dropped 1 base, with 10 bases sitting between them. Complete variable domain (other parts from reference TRBV7-9 and TRBJ2-3): DTGVSQNPRHKITKRGQNVTFRCDPISEHNRLYWYRQTLGQGPEFLTYFQNEAQLEKSRLLSDRFSAERPKGSFSTLEIQRTEQGDSAMYLCASLPSGTDTQYFGPGTRLTVL.

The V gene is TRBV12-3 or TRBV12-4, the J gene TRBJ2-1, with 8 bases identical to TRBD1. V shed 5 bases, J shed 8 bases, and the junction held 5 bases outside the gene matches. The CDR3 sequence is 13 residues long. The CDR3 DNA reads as TGTGCCAGCAGTCAGGACAGGGTCGATGAGCAGTTCTTC. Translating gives CASSQDRVDEQFF.

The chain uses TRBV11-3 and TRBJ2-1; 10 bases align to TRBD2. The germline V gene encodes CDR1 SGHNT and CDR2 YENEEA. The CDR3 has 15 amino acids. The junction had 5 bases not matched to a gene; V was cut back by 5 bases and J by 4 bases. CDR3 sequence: CASSLGLASYNEQFF. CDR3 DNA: TGTGCCAGCAGCCTGGGACTAGCGTCTTACAATGAGCAGTTCTTC.

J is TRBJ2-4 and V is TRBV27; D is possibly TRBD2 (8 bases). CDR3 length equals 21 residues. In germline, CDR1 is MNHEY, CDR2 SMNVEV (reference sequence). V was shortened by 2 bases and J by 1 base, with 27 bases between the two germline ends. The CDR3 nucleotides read TGTGCCAGCAGTTTAAAGGGGTCTAGCGGGTCCCAGGGGGGGGCCAAAAACATTCAGTACTTC. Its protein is CASSLKGSSGSQGGAKNIQYF.

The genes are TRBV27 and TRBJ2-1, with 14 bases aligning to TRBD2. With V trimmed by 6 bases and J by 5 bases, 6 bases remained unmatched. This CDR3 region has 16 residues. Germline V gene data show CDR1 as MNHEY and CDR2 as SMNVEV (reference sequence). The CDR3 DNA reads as TGTGCCAGCAGATTAGGACTAGCGGGAGGAGACAATGAGCAGTTCTTC. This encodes CASRLGLAGGDNEQFF.

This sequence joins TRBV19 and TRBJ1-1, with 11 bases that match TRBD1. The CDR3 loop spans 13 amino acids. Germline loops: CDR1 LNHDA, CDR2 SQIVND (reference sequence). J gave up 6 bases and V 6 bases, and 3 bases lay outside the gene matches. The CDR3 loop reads CASRDRGRAEAFF. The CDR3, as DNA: TGTGCCAGTAGGGACAGGGGGCGAGCTGAAGCTTTCTTT.

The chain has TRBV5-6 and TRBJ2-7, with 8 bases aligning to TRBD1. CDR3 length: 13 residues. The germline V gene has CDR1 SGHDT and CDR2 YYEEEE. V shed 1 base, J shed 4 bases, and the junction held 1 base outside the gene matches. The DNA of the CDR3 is TGTGCCAGCAGCTTGCAGGGGGCTTACGAGCAGTACTTC. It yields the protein CASSLQGAYEQYF.

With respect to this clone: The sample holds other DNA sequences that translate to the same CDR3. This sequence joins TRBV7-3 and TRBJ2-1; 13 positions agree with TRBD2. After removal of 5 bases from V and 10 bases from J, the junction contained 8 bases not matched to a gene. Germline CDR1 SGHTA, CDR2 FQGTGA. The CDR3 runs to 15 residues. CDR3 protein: CASSPGLAGVGEQFF. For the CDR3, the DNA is TGTGCCAGCAGCCCAGGACTAGCGGGAGTGGGAGAGCAGTTCTTC.

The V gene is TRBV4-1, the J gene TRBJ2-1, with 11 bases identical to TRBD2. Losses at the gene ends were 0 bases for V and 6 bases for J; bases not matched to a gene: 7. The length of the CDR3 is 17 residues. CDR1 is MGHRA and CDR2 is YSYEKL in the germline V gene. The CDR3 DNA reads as TGCGCCAGCAGCCAAGAAAGGCTAGCGGGAGGAGGCAATGAGCAGTTCTTC. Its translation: CASSQERLAGGGNEQFF.

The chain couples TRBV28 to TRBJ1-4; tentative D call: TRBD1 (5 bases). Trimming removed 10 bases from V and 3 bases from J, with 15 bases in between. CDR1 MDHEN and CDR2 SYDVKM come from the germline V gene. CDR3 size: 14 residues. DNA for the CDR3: TGTGCCAACCCGCGGGGGAGGGCTAATGAAAAACTGTTTTTT. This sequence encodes CANPRGRANEKLFF.

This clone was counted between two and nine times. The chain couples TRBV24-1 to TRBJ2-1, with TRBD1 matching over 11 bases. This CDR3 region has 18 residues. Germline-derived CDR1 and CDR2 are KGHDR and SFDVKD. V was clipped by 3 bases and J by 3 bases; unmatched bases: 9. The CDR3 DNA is TGTGCCACCAGTGATCCACTTTTCGGGACAGGGGGCTACAATGAGCAGTTCTTC. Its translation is CATSDPLFGTGGYNEQFF.